These 26 T cell receptor beta chains originate from one sample sequenced in a study of blood T cell repertoires in COVID-19. TCRdb keeps only in-frame clones here, not all; method: immunoSEQ multiplex PCR. The sample contains about 77,000 clones, roughly four fifths of which appear only once. Source material: peripheral blood. The receptors derive from an older man with active or convalescent COVID-19.

Only a few counts were recorded for this clone. The chain employs TRBV19 and TRBJ2-7, with TRBD1 matching 7 bases. CDR1 is LNHDA, CDR2 SQIVND, per germline (reference sequence). This CDR3 spans 13 amino acids. V was pared by 3 bases and J by 7 bases, with 6 bases of the junction left unmatched. The CDR3 loop is CASSMGQTGEQYF. CDR3 in DNA: TGTGCCAGTAGTATGGGACAGACTGGAGAGCAGTACTTC. Supplemented by reference TRBV19 and TRBJ2-7, the full variable domain reads DGGITQSPKYLFRKEGQNVTLSCEQNLNHDAMYWYRQDPGQGLRLIYYSQIVNDFQKGDIAEGYSVSREKKESFPLTVTSAQKNPTAFYLCASSMGQTGEQYFGPGTRLTVT.

This clone was seen just once. The V gene is TRBV12-3 or TRBV12-4, the J gene TRBJ2-2, with D perhaps TRBD1 (6 bases). V was cut by 5 bases and J by 6 bases, with 10 bases left in between. The CDR3 has 13 amino acids. The CDR3 spells CASSLRQAGELFF. The CDR3 DNA reads TGTGCCAGCAGTCTTAGACAGGCCGGGGAGCTGTTTTTT.

The V call is TRBV2, the J call TRBJ1-5; TRBD1 matches 7 bases. Per germline, CDR1 SNHLY and CDR2 FYNNEI. This CDR3 region has 13 residues. With V trimmed by 6 bases and J by 7 bases, 6 bases remained unmatched. CDR3 DNA: TGTGCCAGCAGCCTGACAGGGCAACAGCCCCAGCATTTT. This gives the protein CASSLTGQQPQHF. Together with reference TRBV2 and TRBJ1-5, the CDR3 gives the full variable domain: EPEVTQTPSHQVTQMGQEVILRCVPISNHLYFYWYRQILGQKVEFLVSFYNNEISEKSEIFDDQFSVERPDGSNFTLKIRSTKLEDSAMYFCASSLTGQQPQHFGDGTRLSIL.

This clone came up a few times. This chain joins TRBV5-1 and TRBJ1-2, with TRBD1 matching over 8 bases. CDR3 length: 15 amino acids. V trimming: 4 bases; J trimming: 4 bases; junction bases outside the gene matches: 9. CDR1 is SGHRS and CDR2 is YFSETQ in the germline V gene. The CDR3 nucleotides are TGCGCCAGCAGCCTGGAGGACAGGGCGACCTATGGCTACACCTTC. Translation: CASSLEDRATYGYTF.

The J gene is TRBJ2-1, the V gene TRBV2, with 11 positions matching TRBD2. Trimming at V came to 3 bases and at J to 7 bases, leaving 5 bases not matched to a gene. CDR1 is SNHLY and CDR2 is FYNNEI in the germline V gene. CDR3 length: 15 amino acids. CDR3 residues: CASSDIAGGRNEQFF. As DNA, the CDR3 is TGTGCCAGCAGTGATATAGCGGGGGGGCGGAATGAGCAGTTCTTC.

The sample holds a few counts of this clone. This rearrangement joins TRBV7-8 to TRBJ2-3; 8 bases are shared with TRBD1. CDR3 length: 15 amino acids. The V segment lost 2 bases and the J segment 6 bases; nucleotides outside the gene matches: 7. Germline V CDR1 and CDR2: SGHVS, FQNEAQ. The CDR3 reads CASSLMDRVADTQYF. CDR3 bases: TGTGCCAGCAGCTTAATGGACAGGGTTGCGGATACGCAGTATTTT.

The chain uses TRBV12-5 and TRBJ1-1; the match to TRBD1 covers 9 bases. V was clipped by 0 bases and J by 5 bases; unmatched bases: 10. CDR1 and CDR2 (germline): LGHNT, FRNRAP. The CDR3 runs to 17 residues. The CDR3 protein is CASGLVTGGAGLTEAFF. DNA of the CDR3: TGTGCTAGTGGTTTGGTAACAGGGGGCGCGGGTTTGACTGAAGCTTTCTTT.

V is TRBV5-1 and J is TRBJ1-6; D unresolved. Germline CDR1 reads SGHRS; CDR2 reads YFSETQ. This CDR3 is 13 amino acids long. V was pared by 4 bases and J by 8 bases, with 10 bases between. CDR3 sequence reads: CASSGLLDSPLHF. CDR3 DNA: TGCGCCAGCAGCGGCCTACTAGATTCACCCCTCCACTTT. The entire variable domain, with the rest obtained from reference TRBV5-1 and TRBJ1-6, is as follows: KAGVTQTPRYLIKTRGQQVTLSCSPISGHRSVSWYQQTPGQGLQFLFEYFSETQRNKGNFPGRFSGRQFSNSRSEMNVSTLELGDSALYLCASSGLLDSPLHFGNGTRLTVT.

The rearrangement joins TRBV18 to TRBJ1-4; tentative D call: TRBD1 (6 bases). This CDR3 comprises 14 residues. Germline CDR1 and CDR2: KGHSH and LQKENI. V was pared by 3 bases and J by 8 bases, with 13 bases between. In DNA form, the CDR3 reads TGTGCCAGCTCACCTGAGACAGGCCGAGAAAAACTGTTTTTT. This encodes CASSPETGREKLFF.

The chain links TRBV5-8 to TRBJ1-5; 12 nucleotides match TRBD1. J was trimmed by 7 bases and V by 2 bases; bases with no gene match: 7. The CDR3 length is 16 residues. CDR1 SGHTS and CDR2 YDEGEE come from the germline V gene. The CDR3 DNA sequence: TGTGCCAGCAGCTTTAGCCGGGACAGGGGGCAGCAGCCCCAGCATTTT. It is translated as CASSFSRDRGQQPQHF.

The V gene is TRBV27, the J gene TRBJ2-3, with D maybe TRBD1 (6 bases). The germline gives CDR1 MNHEY, CDR2 SMNVEV (reference sequence). V lost 1 base to trimming and J lost 2 bases, with 16 bases between them. CDR3 length equals 17 residues. CDR3 loop: CASSLYPPGQITDTQYF. CDR3 bases: TGTGCCAGCAGTTTATACCCGCCGGGACAAATCACAGATACGCAGTATTTT.

The chain uses TRBV28 and TRBJ1-6; D gene ambiguous. The CDR3 consists of 14 residues. CDR1 is MDHEN, CDR2 SYDVKM, per germline. Between the trimmed V and J ends, which lost 7 bases and 0 bases, there was a span of 7 bases. This CDR3 reads CASTSSSYNSPLHF. CDR3 coding DNA: TGTGCCAGCACATCGAGCTCCTATAATTCACCCCTCCACTTT.

The rearrangement links TRBV7-9 to TRBJ2-5; the match to TRBD2 covers 10 bases. V shed 1 base and J 3 bases; nucleotides not matched to a gene: 8. CDR3 length equals 17 residues. CDR1 and CDR2 (germline): SEHNR, FQNEAQ (reference sequence). The CDR3, as DNA: TGTGCCAGCAGCTTAGGGGTAGCGGGGGGCAACAAAGAGACCCAGTACTTC. It specifies CASSLGVAGGNKETQYF.

This chain joins TRBV28 and TRBJ1-1; TRBD1 might be the D (6 bases). Trimming removed 7 bases at V and 4 bases at J, with 16 bases between. The CDR3 has 14 residues. Looked up from germline, CDR1 is MDHEN and CDR2 is SYDVKM. The CDR3 region is CASIYAGVVTEAFF. CDR3 nucleotides: TGTGCCAGCATTTATGCAGGGGTGGTCACTGAAGCTTTCTTT.

The chain has TRBV7-8 and TRBJ1-1; D uncertain. Trimming pared 5 bases from V and 0 bases from J, leaving 7 bases between. The CDR3 contains 13 residues. The germline V gene encodes CDR1 SGHVS and CDR2 FQNEAQ. In DNA, the CDR3 is TGTGCCAGCAGCCTAATGTTGAACACTGAAGCTTTCTTT. The encoded protein is CASSLMLNTEAFF.

The rearrangement joins TRBV11-2 to TRBJ1-1; D ambiguous. V lost 5 bases and J 6 bases, leaving 13 bases between the germline ends. Germline CDR1 reads SGHAT; CDR2 reads FQNNGV. The CDR3 has 13 residues. The CDR3 region has the DNA TGTGCCAGCAGCCCCCTGTCGGTTTCTGAAGCTTTCTTT. It translates to CASSPLSVSEAFF.

As concerns this clone: A junction boundary mismatches the germline segment, possibly from a read error. The chain uses TRBV10-1 and TRBJ2-1; TRBD2 matches 10 bases. This CDR3 comprises 14 residues. Germline assignment: CDR1 WNHNN and CDR2 SYGVQD (reference sequence). The CDR3 reads CAGSTSGAYNEQFF. The CDR3 DNA follows: TGCGCCGGCAGTACTAGCGGGGCCTACAATGAGCAGTTCTTC.

This clone was observed a handful of times. The rearrangement links TRBV4-2 to TRBJ2-3, with D perhaps matching TRBD2 (5 bases). Germline loops: CDR1 LGHNA, CDR2 YNFKEQ. Trimming removed 4 bases from V and 2 bases from J, with 16 bases in between. This CDR3 spans 16 amino acids. CDR3 coding DNA: TGTGCCAGCAGCCCGAGAGCGGACCCTCACACAGATACGCAGTATTTT. Its protein is CASSPRADPHTDTQYF.

V is TRBV28 and J is TRBJ1-1; D perhaps matches TRBD1 (5 bases). V was shortened by 4 bases and J by 1 base, with 13 bases between the two germline ends. The germline gives CDR1 MDHEN, CDR2 SYDVKM. The CDR3 length is 15 residues. The CDR3 bases are TGTGCCAGCAGTTCTCAGGGCGGCGGGAACACTGAAGCTTTCTTT. Its translation is CASSSQGGGNTEAFF.

This clone turned up a few times. The chain has TRBV2 and TRBJ1-6; D possibly corresponds to TRBD1 (6 bases). Trimming cost V 3 bases and J 10 bases, with 7 bases left between them. The germline CDR1 and CDR2 sequences are SNHLY and FYNNEI. The CDR3 spans 12 residues. CDR3 sequence (DNA): TGTGCCAGCAGTGACAGGGGATCACCCCTCCACTTT. Translation gives CASSDRGSPLHF.

The J gene is TRBJ1-1, the V gene TRBV7-9, with D perhaps matching TRBD1 (6 bases). Trimming removed 6 bases at V and 4 bases at J, with 15 bases between. The CDR3 length is 14 residues. The germline V gene has CDR1 SEHNR and CDR2 FQNEAQ (reference sequence). CDR3 protein: CASRPRQDFTEAFF. CDR3 DNA sequence: TGTGCCAGCAGACCTAGACAGGATTTCACTGAAGCTTTCTTT.

This rearrangement joins TRBV29-1 to TRBJ1-1, with TRBD1 identical over 7 bases. The CDR3 is 14 residues long. Germline V gene sequence: CDR1 SQVTM, CDR2 ANQGSEA. Trimming removed 6 bases from V and 0 bases from J; junction bases left unmatched: 7. The CDR3 loop is CSVQGRFMNTEAFF. CDR3 sequence (DNA): TGCAGCGTACAGGGGAGGTTCATGAACACTGAAGCTTTCTTT.

The V call is TRBV27, the J call TRBJ2-5, with 7 bases matching TRBD1. CDR1 and CDR2 (germline): MNHEY, SMNVEV (reference sequence). V lost 0 bases, J lost 5 bases, and 12 bases stayed unmatched. CDR3 length: 17 residues. The CDR3 coding sequence is TGTGCCAGCAGTTTATCCTCCGAGGAGGCAGGGGGTGAGACCCAGTACTTC. This sequence encodes CASSLSSEEAGGETQYF.

This chain's CDR3 is CASSQASSGGASWNEQFF. The CDR3 DNA reads as TGCGCCAGCAGCCAAGCTTCGAGCGGGGGGGCCTCTTGGAATGAGCAGTTCTTC. The gene calls are TRBV4-1 and TRBJ2-1; 10 nucleotides agree with TRBD2. J gave up 7 bases and V 1 base, and 13 bases lay outside the gene matches. The germline CDR1 and CDR2 sequences are MGHRA and YSYEKL. The CDR3 has 18 residues.

This chain joins TRBV29-1 and TRBJ2-1; 7 bases map to TRBD2. V was clipped by 7 bases and J by 10 bases; unmatched bases: 10. Germline lookup yields CDR1 SQVTM and CDR2 ANQGSEA. CDR3 length equals 12 residues. The CDR3 sequence is CSAPGLREEQFF. The CDR3, as DNA: TGCAGCGCCCCGGGACTAAGAGAAGAGCAGTTCTTC.

V and J are TRBV12-3 or TRBV12-4 and TRBJ1-5; a possible D gene is TRBD1 (5 bases). This CDR3 contains 13 residues. V was cut by 5 bases and J by 9 bases, with 14 bases left in between. The CDR3 here is CASSAQGDRPQHF. CDR3 in DNA: TGTGCCAGCAGTGCCCAAGGGGATCGGCCCCAGCATTTT.